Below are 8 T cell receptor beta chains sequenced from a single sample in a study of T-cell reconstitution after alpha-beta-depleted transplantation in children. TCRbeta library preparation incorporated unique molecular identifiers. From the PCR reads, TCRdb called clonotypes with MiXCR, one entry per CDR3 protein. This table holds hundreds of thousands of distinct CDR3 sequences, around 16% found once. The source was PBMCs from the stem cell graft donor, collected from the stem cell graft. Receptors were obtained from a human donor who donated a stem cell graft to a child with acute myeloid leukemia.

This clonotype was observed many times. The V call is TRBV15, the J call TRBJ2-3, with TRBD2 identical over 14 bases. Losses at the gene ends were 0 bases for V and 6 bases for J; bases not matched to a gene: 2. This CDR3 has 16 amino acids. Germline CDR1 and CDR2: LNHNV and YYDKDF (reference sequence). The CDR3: CATSRDRTSGGDTQYF. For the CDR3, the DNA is TGTGCCACCAGCAGAGATCGGACTAGCGGGGGGGATACGCAGTATTTT.

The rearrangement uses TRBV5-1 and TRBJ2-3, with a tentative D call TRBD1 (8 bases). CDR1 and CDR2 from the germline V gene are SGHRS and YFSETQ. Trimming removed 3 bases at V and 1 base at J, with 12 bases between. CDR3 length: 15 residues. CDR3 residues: CASSSQGGRTDTQYF. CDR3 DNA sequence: TGCGCCAGCAGCTCACAGGGGGGGCGCACAGATACGCAGTATTTT. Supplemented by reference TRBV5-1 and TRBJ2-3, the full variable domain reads KAGVTQTPRYLIKTRGQQVTLSCSPISGHRSVSWYQQTPGQGLQFLFEYFSETQRNKGNFPGRFSGRQFSNSRSEMNVSTLELGDSALYLCASSSQGGRTDTQYFGPGTRLTVL.

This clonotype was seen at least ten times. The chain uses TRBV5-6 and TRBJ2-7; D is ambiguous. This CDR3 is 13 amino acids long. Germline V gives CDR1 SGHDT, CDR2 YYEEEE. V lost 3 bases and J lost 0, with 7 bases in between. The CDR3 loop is CASSSYSSYEQYV. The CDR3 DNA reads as TGTGCCAGCAGCTCCTATAGCTCCTACGAGCAGTACGTC.

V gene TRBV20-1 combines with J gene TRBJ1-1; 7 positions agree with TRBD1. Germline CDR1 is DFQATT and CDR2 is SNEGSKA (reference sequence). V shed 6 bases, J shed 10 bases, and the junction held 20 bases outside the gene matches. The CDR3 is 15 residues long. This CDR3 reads CSAPHPDRPQRVAFF. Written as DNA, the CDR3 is TGCAGTGCACCTCACCCGGACAGGCCGCAAAGGGTAGCTTTCTTT.

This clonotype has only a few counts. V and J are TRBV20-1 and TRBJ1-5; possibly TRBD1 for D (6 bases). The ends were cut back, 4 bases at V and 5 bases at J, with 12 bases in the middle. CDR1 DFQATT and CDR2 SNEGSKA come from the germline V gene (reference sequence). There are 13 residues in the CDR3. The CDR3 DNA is TGCAGTGCTATGAAAAGGGGGTATCAGCCCCAGCATTTT. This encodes CSAMKRGYQPQHF.

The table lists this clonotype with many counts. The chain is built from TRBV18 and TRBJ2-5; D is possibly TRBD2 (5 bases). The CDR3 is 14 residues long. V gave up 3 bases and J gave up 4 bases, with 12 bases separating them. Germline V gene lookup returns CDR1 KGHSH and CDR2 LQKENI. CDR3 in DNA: TGTGCCAGCTCACCCTCCCTGGACTCAGAGACCCAGTACTTC. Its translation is CASSPSLDSETQYF.

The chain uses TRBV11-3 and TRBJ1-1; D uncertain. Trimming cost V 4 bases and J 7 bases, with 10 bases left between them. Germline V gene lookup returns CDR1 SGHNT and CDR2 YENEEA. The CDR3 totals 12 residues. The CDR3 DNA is TGTGCCAGCAGCTCCGGGCGGAATGAAGCTTTCTTT. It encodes CASSSGRNEAFF.

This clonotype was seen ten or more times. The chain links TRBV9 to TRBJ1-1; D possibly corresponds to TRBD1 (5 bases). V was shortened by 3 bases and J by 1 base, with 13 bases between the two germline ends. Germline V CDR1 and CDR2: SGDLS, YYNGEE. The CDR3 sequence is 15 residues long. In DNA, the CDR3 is TGTGCCAGCAGCGCCCAGGGACTACCGAACACTGAAGCTTTCTTT. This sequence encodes CASSAQGLPNTEAFF.